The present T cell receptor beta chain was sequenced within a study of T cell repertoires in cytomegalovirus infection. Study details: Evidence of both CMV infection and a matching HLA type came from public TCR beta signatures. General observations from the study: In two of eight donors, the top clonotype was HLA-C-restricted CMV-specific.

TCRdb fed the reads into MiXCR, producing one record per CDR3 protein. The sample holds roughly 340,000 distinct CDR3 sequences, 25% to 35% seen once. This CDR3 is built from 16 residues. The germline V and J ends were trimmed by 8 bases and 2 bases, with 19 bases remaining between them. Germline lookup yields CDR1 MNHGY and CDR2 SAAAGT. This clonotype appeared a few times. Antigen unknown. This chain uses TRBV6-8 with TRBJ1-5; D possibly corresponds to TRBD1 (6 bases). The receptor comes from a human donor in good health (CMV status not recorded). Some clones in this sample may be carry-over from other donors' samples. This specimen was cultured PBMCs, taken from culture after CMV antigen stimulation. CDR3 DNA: TGTGCCAGCCGACAGACAGGCCGCGCGGGCAATCAGCCCCAGCATTTT. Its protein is CASRQTGRAGNQPQHF.